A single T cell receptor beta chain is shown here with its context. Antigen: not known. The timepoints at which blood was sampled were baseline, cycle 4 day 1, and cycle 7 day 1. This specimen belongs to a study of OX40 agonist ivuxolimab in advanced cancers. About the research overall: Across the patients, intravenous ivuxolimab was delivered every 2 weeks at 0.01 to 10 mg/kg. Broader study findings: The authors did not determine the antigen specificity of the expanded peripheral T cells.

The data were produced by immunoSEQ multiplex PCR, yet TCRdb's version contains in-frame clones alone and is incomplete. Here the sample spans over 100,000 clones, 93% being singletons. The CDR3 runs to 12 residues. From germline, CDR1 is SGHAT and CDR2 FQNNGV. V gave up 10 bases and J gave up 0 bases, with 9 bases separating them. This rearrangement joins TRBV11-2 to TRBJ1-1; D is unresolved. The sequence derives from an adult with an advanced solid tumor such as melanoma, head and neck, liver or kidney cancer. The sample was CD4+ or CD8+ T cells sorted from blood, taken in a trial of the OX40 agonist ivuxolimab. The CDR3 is CATRRVNTEAFF. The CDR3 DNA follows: TGTGCCACCAGGAGGGTGAACACTGAAGCTTTCTTT.